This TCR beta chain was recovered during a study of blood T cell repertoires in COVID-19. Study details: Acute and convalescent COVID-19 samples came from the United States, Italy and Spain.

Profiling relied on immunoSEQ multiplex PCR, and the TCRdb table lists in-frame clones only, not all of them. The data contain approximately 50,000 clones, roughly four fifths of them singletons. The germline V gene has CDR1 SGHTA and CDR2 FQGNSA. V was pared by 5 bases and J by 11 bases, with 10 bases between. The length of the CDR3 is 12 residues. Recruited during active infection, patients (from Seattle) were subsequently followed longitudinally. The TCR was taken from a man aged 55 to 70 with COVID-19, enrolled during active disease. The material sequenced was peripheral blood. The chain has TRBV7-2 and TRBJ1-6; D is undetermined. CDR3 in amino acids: CASSLDIPPLHF. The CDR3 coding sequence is TGTGCCAGCAGCCTCGACATCCCACCCCTCCACTTT.